This entry is about one TCR beta chain. Source study methods: Reference gene primer amplification yielded estimated nucleated cell counts. Assay used: immunoSEQ multiplex PCR; TCRdb lists only in-frame clones, some missing. The V and J calls and clone size are taken from that table; D and trimming were inferred from the DNA. The table has fewer than 150,000 clones, just over 75% seen once. The CDR3 has 15 amino acids. The ends lost 7 bases at V and 5 bases at J; junction bases unmatched: 9. Germline V lookup: CDR1 KGHDR, CDR2 SFDVKD. The data were taken from a study of blood T cell repertoires in COVID-19. On the study more broadly: PBMCs, B-cell-depleted T cells, or T cells provided the cDNA or gDNA that made up the material.

This TCR came from a human donor in a cohort sampled during active COVID-19. This chain connects TRBV24-1 to TRBJ1-5; TRBD1 matches 8 bases. What was sequenced was peripheral blood. CDR3 DNA: TGTGCCACCAGCTATTACAGGGGGAGGGATCAGCCCCAGCATTTT. It translates to CATSYYRGRDQPQHF.